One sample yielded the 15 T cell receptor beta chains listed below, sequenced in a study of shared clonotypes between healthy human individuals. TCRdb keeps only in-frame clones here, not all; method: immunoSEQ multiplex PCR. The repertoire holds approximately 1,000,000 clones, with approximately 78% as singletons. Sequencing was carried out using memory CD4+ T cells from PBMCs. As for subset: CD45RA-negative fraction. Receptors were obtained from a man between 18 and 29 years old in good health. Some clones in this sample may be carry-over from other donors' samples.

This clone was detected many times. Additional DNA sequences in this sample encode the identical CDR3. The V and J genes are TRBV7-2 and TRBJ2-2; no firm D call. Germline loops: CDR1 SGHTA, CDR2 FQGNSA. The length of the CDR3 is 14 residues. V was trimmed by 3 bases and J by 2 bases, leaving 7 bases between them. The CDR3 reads CASSLTRNTGELFF. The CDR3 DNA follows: TGTGCCAGCAGCTTGACCCGAAACACCGGGGAGCTGTTTTTT. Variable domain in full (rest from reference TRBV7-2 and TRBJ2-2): GAGVSQSPSNKVTEKGKDVELRCDPISGHTALYWYRQSLGQGLEFLIYFQGNSAPDKSGLPSDRFSAERTGGSVSTLTIQRTQQEDSAVYLCASSLTRNTGELFFGEGSRLTVL.

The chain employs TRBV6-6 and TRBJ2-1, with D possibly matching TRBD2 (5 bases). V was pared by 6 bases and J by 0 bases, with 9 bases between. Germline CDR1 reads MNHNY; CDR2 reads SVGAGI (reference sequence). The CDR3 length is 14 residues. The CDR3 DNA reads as TGTGCCAGCAGGGACGGAGGCTCCTACAATGAGCAGTTCTTC. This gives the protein CASRDGGSYNEQFF.

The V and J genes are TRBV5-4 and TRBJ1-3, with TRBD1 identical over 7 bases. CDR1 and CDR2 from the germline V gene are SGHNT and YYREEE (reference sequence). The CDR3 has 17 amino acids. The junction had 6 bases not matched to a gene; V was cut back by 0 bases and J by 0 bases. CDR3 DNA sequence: TGTGCCAGCAGCTTGGGGTGGGGACAGAGCTCTGGAAACACCATATATTTT. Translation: CASSLGWGQSSGNTIYF.

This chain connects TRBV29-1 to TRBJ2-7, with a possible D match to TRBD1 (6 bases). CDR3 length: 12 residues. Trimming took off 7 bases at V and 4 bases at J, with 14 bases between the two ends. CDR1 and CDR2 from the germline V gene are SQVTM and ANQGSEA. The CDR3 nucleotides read TGCAGCGCTAGAGGGGGTCGATACGAGCAGTACTTC. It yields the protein CSARGGRYEQYF.

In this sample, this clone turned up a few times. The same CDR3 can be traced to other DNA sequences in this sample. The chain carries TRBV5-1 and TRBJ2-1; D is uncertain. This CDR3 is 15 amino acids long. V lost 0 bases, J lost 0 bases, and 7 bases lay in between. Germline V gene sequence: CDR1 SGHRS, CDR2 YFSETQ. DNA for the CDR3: TGCGCCAGCAGCTTGGAGGGTATCTCCTACAATGAGCAGTTCTTC. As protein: CASSLEGISYNEQFF.

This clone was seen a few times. The CDR3 region has the DNA TGTGCCAGCAATGGGGGTGATCAGCCCCAGCATTTT. Amino acids: CASNGGDQPQHF. This chain joins TRBV6-5 and TRBJ1-5; possible D gene TRBD1, 5 bases. CDR1 is MNHEY, CDR2 SVGAGI, per germline. This CDR3 has 12 amino acids. Trimming took off 7 bases at V and 5 bases at J, with 9 bases between the two ends.

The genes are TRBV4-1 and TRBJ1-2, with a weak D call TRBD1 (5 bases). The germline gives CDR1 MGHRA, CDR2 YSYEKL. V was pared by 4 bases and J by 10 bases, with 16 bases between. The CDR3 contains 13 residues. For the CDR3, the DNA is TGCGCCAGCAGCCCTTGGGACGGCTCCCCCTACACCTTC. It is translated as CASSPWDGSPYTF.

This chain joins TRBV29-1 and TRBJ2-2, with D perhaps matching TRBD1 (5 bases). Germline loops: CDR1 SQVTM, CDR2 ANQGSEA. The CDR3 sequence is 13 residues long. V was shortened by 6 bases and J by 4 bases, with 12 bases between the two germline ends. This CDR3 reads CSVSRTSTGELFF. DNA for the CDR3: TGCAGCGTATCCAGGACAAGCACCGGGGAGCTGTTTTTT.

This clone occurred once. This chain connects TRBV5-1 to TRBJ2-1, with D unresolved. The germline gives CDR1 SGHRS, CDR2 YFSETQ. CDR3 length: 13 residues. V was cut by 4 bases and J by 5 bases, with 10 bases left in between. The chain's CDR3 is CASSEPGNNEQFF. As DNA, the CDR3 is TGCGCCAGCAGCGAACCGGGCAACAATGAGCAGTTCTTC.

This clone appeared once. The DNA of the CDR3 is TGTGCCAGCAGTTTAACCGTCGTCGGGGGTCAGCCCCAGCATTTT. Its translation is CASSLTVVGGQPQHF. The rearrangement joins TRBV28 to TRBJ1-5; D perhaps matches TRBD1 (5 bases). This CDR3 comprises 15 residues. The germline CDR1 and CDR2 sequences are MDHEN and SYDVKM. V was shortened by 2 bases and J by 6 bases, with 14 bases between the two germline ends.

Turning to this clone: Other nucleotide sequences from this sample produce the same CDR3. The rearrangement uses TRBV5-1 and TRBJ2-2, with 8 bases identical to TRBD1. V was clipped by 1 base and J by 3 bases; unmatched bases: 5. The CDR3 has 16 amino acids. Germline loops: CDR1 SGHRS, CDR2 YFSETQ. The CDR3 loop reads CASSLTGGRDTGELFF. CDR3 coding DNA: TGCGCCAGCAGCTTGACAGGGGGAAGAGACACCGGGGAGCTGTTTTTT.

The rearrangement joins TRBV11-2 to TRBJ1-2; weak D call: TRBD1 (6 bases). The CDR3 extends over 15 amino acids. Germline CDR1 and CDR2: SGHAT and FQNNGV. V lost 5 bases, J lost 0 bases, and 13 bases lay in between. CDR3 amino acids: CASSQKQGANYGYTF. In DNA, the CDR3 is TGTGCCAGCAGCCAAAAACAGGGAGCTAACTATGGCTACACCTTC.

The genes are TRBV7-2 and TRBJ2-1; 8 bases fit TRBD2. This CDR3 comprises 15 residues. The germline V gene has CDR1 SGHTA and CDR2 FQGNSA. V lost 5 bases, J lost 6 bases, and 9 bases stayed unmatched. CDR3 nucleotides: TGTGCCAGCAGCGCGAGGACTAGCCAGGGCAATGAGCAGTTCTTC. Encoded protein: CASSARTSQGNEQFF. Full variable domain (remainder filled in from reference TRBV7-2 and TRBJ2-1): GAGVSQSPSNKVTEKGKDVELRCDPISGHTALYWYRQSLGQGLEFLIYFQGNSAPDKSGLPSDRFSAERTGGSVSTLTIQRTQQEDSAVYLCASSARTSQGNEQFFGPGTRLTVL.

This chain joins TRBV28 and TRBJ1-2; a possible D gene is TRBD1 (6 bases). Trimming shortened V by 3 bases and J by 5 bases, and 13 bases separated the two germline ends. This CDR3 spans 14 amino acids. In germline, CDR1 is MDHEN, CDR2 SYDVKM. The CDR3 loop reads CASSFLGAGYGYTF. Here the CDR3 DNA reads TGTGCCAGCAGTTTTTTGGGGGCTGGTTATGGCTACACCTTC.

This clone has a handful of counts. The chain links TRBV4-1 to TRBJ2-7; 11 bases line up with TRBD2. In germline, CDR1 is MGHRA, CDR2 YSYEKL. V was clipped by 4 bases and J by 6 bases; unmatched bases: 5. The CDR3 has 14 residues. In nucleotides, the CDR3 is TGCGCCAGCAGCCGCGGGACTAGCGGAGTCGAGCAGTACTTC. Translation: CASSRGTSGVEQYF.